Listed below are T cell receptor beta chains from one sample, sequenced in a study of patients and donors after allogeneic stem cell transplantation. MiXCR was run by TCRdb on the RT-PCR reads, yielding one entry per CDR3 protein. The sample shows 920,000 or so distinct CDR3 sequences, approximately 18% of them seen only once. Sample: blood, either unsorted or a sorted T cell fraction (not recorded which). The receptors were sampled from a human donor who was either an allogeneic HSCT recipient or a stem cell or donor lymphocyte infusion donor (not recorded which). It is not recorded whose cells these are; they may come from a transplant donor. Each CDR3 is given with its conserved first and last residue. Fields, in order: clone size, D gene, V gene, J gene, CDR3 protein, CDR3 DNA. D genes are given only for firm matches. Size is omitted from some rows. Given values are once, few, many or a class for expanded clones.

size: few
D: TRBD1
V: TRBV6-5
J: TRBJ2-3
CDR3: CASSYYGDRGQDTQYF
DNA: TGTGCCAGCAGTTACTATGGCGACAGGGGACAAGATACGCAGTATTTT

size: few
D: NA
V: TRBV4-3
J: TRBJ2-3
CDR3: CASSQDISSSTDTQYF
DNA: TGCGCCAGCAGCCAAGATATTAGCAGTAGCACAGATACGCAGTATTTT

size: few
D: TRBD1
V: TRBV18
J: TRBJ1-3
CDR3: CASSSSGQGAGNTIYF
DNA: TGTGCCAGCTCATCAAGTGGACAGGGGGCTGGAAACACCATATATTTT

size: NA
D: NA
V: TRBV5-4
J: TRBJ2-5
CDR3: CASSYKSWETQYF
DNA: TGTGCCAGCAGCTACAAGTCCTGGGAGACCCAGTACTTC

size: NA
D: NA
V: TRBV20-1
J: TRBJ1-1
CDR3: CSARMGGALDTEAFF
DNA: TGCAGTGCTAGGATGGGGGGCGCGTTGGACACTGAAGCTTTCTTT

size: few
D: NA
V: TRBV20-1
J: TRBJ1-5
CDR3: CSARGEGGGNQPQHF
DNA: TGCAGTGCTAGAGGGGAGGGCGGTGGCAATCAGCCCCAGCATTTT

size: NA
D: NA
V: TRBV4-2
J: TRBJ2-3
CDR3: CASSPPFSTDTQYF
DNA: TGTGCCAGCAGCCCTCCTTTTAGCACAGATACGCAGTATTTT

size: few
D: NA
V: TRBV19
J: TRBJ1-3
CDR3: CASSMGLYLGNTIYF
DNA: TGTGCCAGTAGTATGGGATTATATCTTGGAAACACCATATATTTT

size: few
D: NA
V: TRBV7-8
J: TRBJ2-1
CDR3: CASSLAFGPGNEQFF
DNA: TGTGCCAGCAGCTTAGCGTTTGGTCCTGGTAATGAGCAGTTCTTC

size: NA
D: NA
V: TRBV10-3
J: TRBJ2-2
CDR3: CAVTARVGAGELFF
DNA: TGTGCCGTCACGGCCAGGGTTGGGGCCGGGGAGCTGTTTTTT

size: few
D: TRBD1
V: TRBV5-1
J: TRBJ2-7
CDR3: CASSFKGQGYEQYF
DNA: TGCGCCAGCAGCTTCAAGGGACAGGGTTACGAGCAGTACTTC

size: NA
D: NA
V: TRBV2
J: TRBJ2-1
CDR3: CASSDAVDRPNNEQFF
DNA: TGTGCCAGCAGCGACGCGGTCGACAGGCCAAACAATGAGCAGTTCTTC

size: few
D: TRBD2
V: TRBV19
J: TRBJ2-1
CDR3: CASSKGGVALQFF
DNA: TGTGCCAGTAGTAAGGGAGGGGTAGCTCTGCAGTTCTTC

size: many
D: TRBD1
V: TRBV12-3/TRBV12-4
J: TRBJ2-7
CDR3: CASSLGTGNHEQYF
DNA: TGTGCCAGCAGTTTAGGGACAGGTAACCACGAGCAGTACTTC

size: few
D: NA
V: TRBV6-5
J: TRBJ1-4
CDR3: CASSYGVSTNEKLFF
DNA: TGTGCCAGCAGTTACGGTGTTAGCACTAATGAAAAACTGTTTTTT

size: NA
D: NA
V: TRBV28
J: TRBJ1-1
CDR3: CASSFYGTEAFF
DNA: TGTGCCAGCAGTTTTTACGGGACTGAAGCTTTCTTT

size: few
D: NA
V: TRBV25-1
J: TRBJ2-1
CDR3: CASSERRNLYNEQFF
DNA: TGTGCCAGCAGTGAAAGGCGGAACTTATACAATGAGCAGTTCTTC

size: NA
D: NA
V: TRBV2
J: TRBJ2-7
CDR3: CASTTWGRPYEQYF
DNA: TGTGCCAGCACCACATGGGGACGGCCATACGAGCAGTACTTC

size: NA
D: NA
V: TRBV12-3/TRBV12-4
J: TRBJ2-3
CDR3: CASSLMGPNTQYF
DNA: TGTGCCAGCAGTTTAATGGGGCCAAATACGCAGTATTTT

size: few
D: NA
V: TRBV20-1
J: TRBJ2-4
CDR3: CSARGQVAKNIQYF
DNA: TGCAGTGCTAGAGGTCAGGTAGCCAAAAACATTCAGTACTTC